This T cell receptor (beta chain) was obtained from a study of T cell responses to AZD1222 COVID-19 vaccine (dated by TCRdb to about 2021). Broadly, across the study: TCR sequencing was performed for about 240 trial participants, of whom approximately 200 were given two doses of AZD1222 and around 26 were given two doses of MenACWY control vaccine. Trial participants were enrolled by age into 18-55, 56-69 and 70-plus year subgroups, with approximately 150, 28 and 58 TCR-sequenced participants respectively. What the work shows at the level of the full study, not this receptor alone: Participants were mostly white British and included more females than males, and it was suggested by the authors that clonal diversity may have been underestimated. Reportedly, almost half of the unique spike-specific TCRs recognized epitopes lying outside the regions that are mutated in the B.1.351 and B.1.1.7 variants. Conclusions about previously exposed vaccinees are limited because only six or seven AZD1222 recipients were SARS-CoV-2 seropositive at baseline. In the small 56-69-year group, the increase in depth fell short of significance, most likely because of low power. Because no samples from the day 14 peak response were available, repertoires could be characterized only after the peak T cell response. A significant rise in spike-specific TCR breadth and depth was observed after two AZD1222 doses relative to day 0 and relative to MenACWY recipients. CD4 TCRs associated with the vaccine covered the entire spike protein, and the dominant responses were in regions 160-218 and 743-854.

The time point tag for this specimen amounts to: about 28 days (+/-7) after the second vaccine dose. AZD1222 recipients whose second dose came at about 4 weeks and those whose second dose came at about 12 weeks were combined into one group, since spike-specific TCR depth and breadth did not differ between the two schedules. Samples from vaccinated people were obtained from the UK trials COV001 and COV002, which included a single-blind randomized controlled phase 2/3 trial of AZD1222 (ChAdOx1 nCoV-19) in healthy adults. For TCRbeta chain sequencing, PBMC samples from trial participants were taken at day 0 and at day 28 after the second dose. From the cysteine through the phenylalanine, the CDR3 covers 17 amino acids. Just CDR3 DNA is preserved here, 51 bases in frame from base 1. CDR1 MNHEY and CDR2 SMNVEV were looked up in the germline V gene (reference sequence). V is shortened by 5 bases, J by 7 bases, and the region joining them spans 23 bases.

Note on this clone: Its recognized antigen is unknown. Per-nucleotide qualities are absent, and no much larger clonotype sits a single base away.

The CDR3 regions of human TCRbeta chains were analyzed by immunosequencing. The authors' analysis ran thus. TCRs in the repertoires were matched against a reference library of SARS-CoV-2-specific TCRs that had been generated with the MIRA antigen-specificity platform. Breadth meant the fraction of unique TCRs that were SARS-CoV-2-associated, whereas depth meant the fraction of total T cells that were SARS-CoV-2-associated. Using the MIRA data, each spike-specific TCR was assigned both to the spike region to which the TCR was reactive and to a CD4 or CD8 class. Log10-transformed breadth and depth values were compared by one-way ANOVA with Sidak's multiple comparisons tests. As stored in TCRdb, this immuneACCESS dataset retains in-frame rearrangements with V and J assigned. A fraction of the clones does not appear; measured against another copy, unresolved V genes explain less than half of the discrepancy, and the remainder lacks a known reason. V and J calls and clone size come straight from that table; D and trimming were deduced from the DNA. Recorded for this sample are approximately 150,000 clones; 90% of them occurred a single time. Approximately 6.3% of the sample belongs to the ten largest clones.

The material was peripheral blood, obtained 28 days after the second AZD1222 dose. The chain joins TRBV27 to TRBJ1-4, and the D gene may be TRBD1, 5 bases matching. The clonotype originates from an adult who received the AZD1222 COVID-19 vaccine. The nucleotides are TGTGCCAGCAGTCCACTCGCGGGACGGACTCAACTTGAAAAACTGTTTTTT. Its protein reads: CASSPLAGRTQLEKLFF.